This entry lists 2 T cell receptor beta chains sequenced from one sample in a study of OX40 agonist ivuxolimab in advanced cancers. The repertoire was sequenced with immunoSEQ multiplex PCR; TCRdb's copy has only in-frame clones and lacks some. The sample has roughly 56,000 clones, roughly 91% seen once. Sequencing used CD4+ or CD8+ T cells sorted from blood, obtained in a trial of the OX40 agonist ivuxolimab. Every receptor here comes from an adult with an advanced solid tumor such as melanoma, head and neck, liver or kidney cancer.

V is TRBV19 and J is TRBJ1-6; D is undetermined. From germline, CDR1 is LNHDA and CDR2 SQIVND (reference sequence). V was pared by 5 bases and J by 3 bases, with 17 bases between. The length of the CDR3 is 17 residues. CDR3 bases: TGTGCCAGTAGTGGGGTCATGACTACCCACTATAATTCACCCCTCCACTTT. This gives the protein CASSGVMTTHYNSPLHF.

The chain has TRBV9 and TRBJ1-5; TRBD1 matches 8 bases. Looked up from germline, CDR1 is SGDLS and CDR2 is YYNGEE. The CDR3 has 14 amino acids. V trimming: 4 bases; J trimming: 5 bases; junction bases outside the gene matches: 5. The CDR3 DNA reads TGTGCCAGCAGCCAGGGGGCAGGGGATCAGCCCCAGCATTTT. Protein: CASSQGAGDQPQHF.